The source of this TCR beta chain is a study of blood T cell repertoires in COVID-19. Authors' data handling: Reference gene primer amplification gave estimated nucleated cell counts. Method: immunoSEQ multiplex PCR; TCRdb's copy keeps in-frame clones and lacks some. Clone size and V and J calls were adopted from that table, with D and trimming inferred from the DNA. Counted here are about 250,000 clones, roughly 86% occurring once; the ten biggest clones make up approximately 2.8%. The CDR3 contains 13 residues. Trimming took 3 bases from V and 5 from J, leaving 8 bases between them. Germline V CDR1 and CDR2: MNHEY, SMNVEV (reference sequence).

The chain couples TRBV27 to TRBJ1-5; no reliable D call. The clonotype comes from a woman between 25 and 40 years old with acute COVID-19. The sequencing input was PBMCs or T cells enriched from blood (not recorded which). The CDR3 loop is CASSLGRHQPQHF. The CDR3 coding sequence is TGTGCCAGCAGTTTGGGCAGACATCAGCCCCAGCATTTT.